One and the same sample provided the 22 T cell receptor beta chains below, sequenced in a study of CD8+CD57+ T cells in acquired aplastic anemia (dated by TCRdb to the late 2010s). Sequencing was performed on an Illumina HiSeq 2000. Profiling of TCR beta VDJ combinations and CDR3 sequences used genomic DNA as the template. TCRdb passed the public sequencing reads through fastp at Q25 and MiXCR, retaining productive beta sequences. Merged by CDR3 protein, the rows form single entries marked with the most common genes and DNA. Counted in this sample were 150,000 to 200,000 distinct CDR3 sequences; about half of them appeared once. The ten most abundant clones make up 2.9% of the sample. The sample taken for sequencing was sorted CD4+, CD8+, or CD8+CD57+ T cells (not recorded which) from PBMCs. The source of these receptors is a human donor in good health.

This clonotype has at least ten counts. J is TRBJ2-1 and V is TRBV5-1; D unresolved. Trimming shortened V by 0 bases and J by 3 bases, and 7 bases separated the two germline ends. The germline V gene has CDR1 SGHRS and CDR2 YFSETQ. This CDR3 contains 14 residues. In DNA, the CDR3 is TGCGCCAGCAGCTTGGGACACGACTACAATGAGCAGTTCTTC. Protein sequence: CASSLGHDYNEQFF.

The V gene is TRBV7-2, the J gene TRBJ2-7; no firm D call. This CDR3 contains 13 residues. Germline loops: CDR1 SGHTA, CDR2 FQGNSA. Trimming stripped 0 bases from V and 4 bases from J, with 7 bases between. Here the CDR3 DNA reads TGTGCCAGCAGCTTAGCGGGGAAGTACGAGCAGTACTTC. This sequence encodes CASSLAGKYEQYF.

In its sample, this clonotype was seen many times. V and J are TRBV2 and TRBJ2-3, with TRBD1 matching 8 bases. J gave up 0 bases and V 6 bases, and 14 bases lay outside the gene matches. This CDR3 is 18 amino acids long. CDR1 is SNHLY, CDR2 FYNNEI, per germline. The CDR3 DNA sequence: TGTGCCAGCAGCTCGGGACAGGTGATATTCCTCAGCACAGATACGCAGTATTTT. Translation: CASSSGQVIFLSTDTQYF.

The chain combines TRBV7-9 with TRBJ2-7; D is perhaps TRBD1 (6 bases). The CDR3 is 15 residues long. V dropped 7 bases and J dropped 3 bases, with 19 bases sitting between them. CDR1 and CDR2 (germline): SEHNR, FQNEAQ (reference sequence). Written as DNA, the CDR3 is TGTGCCAGCACCACGGGACACCCAAAGGACTACGAGCAGTACTTC. Amino acid sequence: CASTTGHPKDYEQYF.

This clonotype has at least ten counts. This chain uses TRBV9 with TRBJ2-1; 7 bases are shared with TRBD2. With 4 bases clipped from V and 4 bases from J, the junction kept 5 bases outside the gene matches. Looked up from germline, CDR1 is SGDLS and CDR2 is YYNGEE. The CDR3 sequence is 14 residues long. CDR3 bases: TGTGCCAGCAGCTCCGGACTAGGTTACAATGAGCAGTTCTTC. Its protein is CASSSGLGYNEQFF.

The chain combines TRBV12-5 with TRBJ2-7; 12 bases agree with TRBD2. CDR3 length: 18 amino acids. With 5 bases clipped from V and 2 bases from J, the junction kept 13 bases outside the gene matches. Per the germline V gene, CDR1 is LGHNT and CDR2 is FRNRAP. DNA for the CDR3: TGTGCTAGTGGTGCCTCACTAGCGGGGGGCTTTCGACCCTACGAGCAGTACTTC. Its translation is CASGASLAGGFRPYEQYF.

This clonotype was detected only once. The genes are TRBV2 and TRBJ1-5; D is possibly TRBD1 (6 bases). The CDR3 totals 15 residues. The germline V gene has CDR1 SNHLY and CDR2 FYNNEI. Trimming removed 6 bases at V and 0 bases at J, with 12 bases between. The DNA of the CDR3 is TGTGCCAGCAGGCTTCAGGGGAATAGCAATCAGCCCCAGCATTTT. Its translation is CASRLQGNSNQPQHF.

This clonotype came up many times. The gene calls are TRBV5-1 and TRBJ1-2, with 7 bases identical to TRBD1. CDR1 is SGHRS and CDR2 is YFSETQ in the germline V gene. Germline trimming cut 4 bases from V and 3 bases from J; bases unmatched to any gene: 6. This CDR3 contains 14 residues. The CDR3 DNA is TGCGCCAGCAGCGAGGGCACAGGGGACTATGGCTACACCTTC. Translated: CASSEGTGDYGYTF.

This clonotype was detected ten times or more. V is TRBV12-3 or TRBV12-4 and J is TRBJ1-1; D is possibly TRBD1 (5 bases). The CDR3 contains 15 residues. V lost 3 bases and J 3 bases, leaving 14 bases between the germline ends. The CDR3 region is CASSFGQGGDTEAFF. In DNA form, the CDR3 reads TGTGCCAGCAGTTTTGGGCAGGGCGGCGACACTGAAGCTTTCTTT.

The chain combines TRBV15 with TRBJ1-3; D might be TRBD1 (6 bases). Germline V gives CDR1 LNHNV, CDR2 YYDKDF (reference sequence). This CDR3 region has 13 residues. Deletions cut 8 bases from V and 3 bases from J, with 11 bases between. CDR3 nucleotides: TGTGCCACCGGTGTACAGGGTGGAAACACCATATATTTT. Translating it yields CATGVQGGNTIYF.

V usage is TRBV6-1 and J usage is TRBJ2-1; 9 nucleotides align to TRBD2. The CDR3 spans 15 residues. Unmatched junction bases numbered 11, after V lost 8 bases and J lost 6 bases. CDR1 and CDR2 (germline): MNHNS, SASEGT. The DNA for the CDR3 is TGTGCCAGCTTGGGGGCGGGAGGGCCAATCAATGAGCAGTTCTTC. Its protein is CASLGAGGPINEQFF.

On this clonotype itself: One end of the junction fails to match germline, which may point to a read error. V usage is TRBV10-3 and J usage is TRBJ2-5, with D perhaps given as TRBD1 or TRBD2 (5 bases each). The germline CDR1 and CDR2 sequences are ENHRY and SYGVKD. The CDR3 consists of 15 residues. The CDR3 DNA follows: TGTGCCAGCAGTTCCCCCCGGGGCAAGGGGGAGACCCAGTACTTC. Amino acid sequence: CASSSPRGKGETQYF.

The chain uses TRBV2 and TRBJ2-1, with D unclear. Germline V gene sequence: CDR1 SNHLY, CDR2 FYNNEI. V was trimmed by 11 bases and J by 9 bases, leaving 20 bases between them. The CDR3 has 13 residues. Here the CDR3 reads CAGIYTEFREQFF. CDR3 DNA: TGTGCCGGCATATACACAGAGTTTCGTGAGCAGTTCTTC. Based on the CDR3 plus reference TRBV2 and TRBJ2-1, the full variable domain is EPEVTQTPSHQVTQMGQEVILRCVPISNHLYFYWYRQILGQKVEFLVSFYNNEISEKSEIFDDQFSVERPDGSNFTLKIRSTKLEDSAMYFCAGIYTEFREQFFGPGTRLTVL.

The sample holds many counts of this clonotype. The junction departs from germline at one end; a sequencing error may be responsible. The rearrangement uses TRBV24-1 and TRBJ1-2, with D hard to call. The CDR3 consists of 12 residues. Germline CDR1 KGHDR, CDR2 SFDVKD. The CDR3: CATGDFGYGYTF. The CDR3 nucleotides are TGTGCCACCGGTGATTTCGGTTATGGCTACACCTTC.

The genes are TRBV7-3 and TRBJ2-2; 9 nucleotides line up with TRBD1. This CDR3 has 19 amino acids. Germline CDR1 and CDR2: SGHTA and FQGTGA. V lost 5 bases, J lost 3 bases, and 16 bases stayed unmatched. DNA of the CDR3: TGTGCCAGCAGCCCTACCGGGACAGGGAGGGTGGATCACACCGGGGAGCTGTTTTTT. As protein: CASSPTGTGRVDHTGELFF.

The chain uses TRBV9 and TRBJ2-1; the D is unclear. From germline, CDR1 is SGDLS and CDR2 YYNGEE. The CDR3 is made up of 15 amino acids. Trimming took 1 base from V and 4 from J, leaving 12 bases between them. CDR3 protein: CASSVRADLYNEQFF. The DNA for the CDR3 is TGTGCCAGCAGCGTACGGGCTGACTTGTACAATGAGCAGTTCTTC. Filled out from reference TRBV9 and TRBJ2-1, the complete variable domain reads DSGVTQTPKHLITATGQRVTLRCSPRSGDLSVYWYQQSLDQGLQFLIQYYNGEERAKGNILERFSAQQFPDLHSELNLSSLELGDSALYFCASSVRADLYNEQFFGPGTRLTVL.

The chain uses TRBV9 and TRBJ2-1, with 7 nucleotides matching TRBD2. Germline V lookup: CDR1 SGDLS, CDR2 YYNGEE. Trimming at V came to 4 bases and at J to 6 bases, leaving 13 bases not matched to a gene. CDR3 length: 16 residues. The CDR3 spells CASSTQAAGVINEQFF. The DNA of the CDR3 is TGTGCCAGCAGCACCCAGGCTGCGGGAGTTATCAATGAGCAGTTCTTC.

This clonotype was counted many times. V usage is TRBV6-2 or TRBV6-3 and J usage is TRBJ2-3; D not resolved. The CDR3 runs to 15 residues. Trimming stripped 4 bases from V and 6 bases from J, with 17 bases between. Germline V CDR1 and CDR2: MNHEY, SVGEGT. The CDR3 here is CASSSTQTPIDTQYF. CDR3 DNA sequence: TGTGCCAGCAGTTCCACCCAAACACCAATTGATACGCAGTATTTT.

This clonotype was found many times. The V and J genes are TRBV20-1 and TRBJ1-6; possibly TRBD1 for D (6 bases). Germline V gene lookup returns CDR1 DFQATT and CDR2 SNEGSKA (reference sequence). The V end lost 6 bases, the J end lost 5 bases, and 17 bases lay between the germline ends. The CDR3 is 15 residues long. The CDR3 bases are TGCAGTGCAAACCCTCCGACAGGAAATAATTCACCCCTCCACTTT. It encodes CSANPPTGNNSPLHF.

This clonotype has at least ten counts. The V call is TRBV10-3, the J call TRBJ1-1; 9 nucleotides match TRBD1. The CDR3 runs 14 residues. Germline lookup yields CDR1 ENHRY and CDR2 SYGVKD. V trimming: 2 bases; J trimming: 6 bases; junction bases outside the gene matches: 4. Written as DNA, the CDR3 is TGTGCCATCAGTGAGGGACAGGGGCAAGCTGAAGCTTTCTTT. Encoded protein: CAISEGQGQAEAFF.

This clonotype counts as medium-sized. V and J are TRBV29-1 and TRBJ1-2, with 9 positions matching TRBD1. The germline V gene encodes CDR1 SQVTM and CDR2 ANQGSEA. The CDR3 spans 13 residues. J lost 4 bases, V lost 6 bases, and 6 bases had no gene match. CDR3 DNA: TGCAGCGTACGACAGGGGGAGGGCTATGGCTACACCTTC. Encoded protein: CSVRQGEGYGYTF.

This clonotype was picked up one time. This sequence joins TRBV25-1 and TRBJ2-1; TRBD2 matches 12 bases. Germline CDR1 reads MGHDK; CDR2 reads SYGVNS. The CDR3 is 14 amino acids. The CDR3 DNA reads as TGTGCACCTCCGGCACTAGCGGGAGGCAATGAGCAGTTCTTC. This sequence encodes CAPPALAGGNEQFF.